This entry features one T cell receptor beta chain sequence. The data are from a study of blood T cell repertoires in COVID-19. On the study more broadly: Sources were T cells, B-cell-depleted T cells, or PBMCs; the material itself was cDNA or gDNA.

Clones were sequenced by immunoSEQ multiplex PCR, and TCRdb holds only the in-frame ones, with some missing. Among about 250,000 clones listed, under 95% were seen once. J gave up 4 bases and V 5 bases, and 7 bases lay outside the gene matches. The CDR3 runs 14 residues. The germline V gene encodes CDR1 SEHNR and CDR2 FQNEAQ (reference sequence). Cohort placement rested on clinical history that participants reported themselves. Specimen: PBMCs or T cells enriched from blood (not recorded which). This TCR was sampled from a woman in her late teens or twenties who had recovered from COVID-19. The genes are TRBV7-9 and TRBJ2-5; TRBD2 matches 7 bases. CDR3 amino acids: CASSPSGKGETQYF. As DNA, the CDR3 is TGTGCCAGCAGCCCCAGCGGGAAGGGAGAGACCCAGTACTTC.